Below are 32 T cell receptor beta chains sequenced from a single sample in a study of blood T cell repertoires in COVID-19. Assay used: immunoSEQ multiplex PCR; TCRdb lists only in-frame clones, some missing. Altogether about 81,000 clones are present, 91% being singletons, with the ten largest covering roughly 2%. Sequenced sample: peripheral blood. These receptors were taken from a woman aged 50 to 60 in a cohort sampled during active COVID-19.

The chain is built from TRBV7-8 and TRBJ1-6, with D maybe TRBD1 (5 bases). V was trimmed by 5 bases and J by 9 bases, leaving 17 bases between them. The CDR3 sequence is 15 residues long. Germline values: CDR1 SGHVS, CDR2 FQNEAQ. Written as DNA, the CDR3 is TGTGCCAGCAGCCGAGGGGCAGCGGGAAGTTCACCCCTCCACTTT. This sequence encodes CASSRGAAGSSPLHF.

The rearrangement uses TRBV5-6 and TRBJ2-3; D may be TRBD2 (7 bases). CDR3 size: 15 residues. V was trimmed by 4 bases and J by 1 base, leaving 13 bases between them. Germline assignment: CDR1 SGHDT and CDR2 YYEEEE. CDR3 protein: CASSKGGFGTDTQYF. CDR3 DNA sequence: TGTGCCAGCAGCAAGGGGGGGTTTGGCACAGATACGCAGTATTTT.

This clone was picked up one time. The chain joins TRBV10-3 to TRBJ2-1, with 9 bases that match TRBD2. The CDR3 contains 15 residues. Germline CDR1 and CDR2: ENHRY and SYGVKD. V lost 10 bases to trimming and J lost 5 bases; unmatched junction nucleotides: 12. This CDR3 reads CATRGTSGWDNEQFF. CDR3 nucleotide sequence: TGTGCCACCAGGGGAACTAGCGGGTGGGACAATGAGCAGTTCTTC.

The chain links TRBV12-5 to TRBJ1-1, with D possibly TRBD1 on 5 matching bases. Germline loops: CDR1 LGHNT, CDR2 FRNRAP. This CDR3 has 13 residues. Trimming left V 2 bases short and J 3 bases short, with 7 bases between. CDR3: CASGLSGYTEAFF. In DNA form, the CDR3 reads TGTGCTAGTGGTTTGTCAGGGTACACTGAAGCTTTCTTT.

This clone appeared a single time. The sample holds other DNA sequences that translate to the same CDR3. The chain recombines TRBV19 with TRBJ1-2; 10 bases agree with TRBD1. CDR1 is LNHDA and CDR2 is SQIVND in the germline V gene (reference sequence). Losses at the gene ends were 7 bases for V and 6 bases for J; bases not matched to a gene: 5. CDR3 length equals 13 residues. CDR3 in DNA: TGTGCCAGTACGAGGGGACAGGGGAATGGCTACACCTTC. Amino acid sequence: CASTRGQGNGYTF.

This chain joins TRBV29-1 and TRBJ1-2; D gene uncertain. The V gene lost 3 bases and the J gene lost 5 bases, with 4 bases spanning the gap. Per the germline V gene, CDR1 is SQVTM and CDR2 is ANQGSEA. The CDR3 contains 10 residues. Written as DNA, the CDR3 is TGCAGCGTTGATAGTTATGGCTACACCTTC. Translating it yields CSVDSYGYTF.

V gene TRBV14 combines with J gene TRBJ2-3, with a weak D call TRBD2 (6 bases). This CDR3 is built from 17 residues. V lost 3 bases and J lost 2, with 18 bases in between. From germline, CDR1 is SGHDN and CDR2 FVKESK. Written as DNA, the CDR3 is TGTGCCAGCAGCCATGTAGATATTGGGAGGATCACAGATACGCAGTATTTT. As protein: CASSHVDIGRITDTQYF.

The CDR3 sequence is CSPSLRTGSSYNEQFF. In nucleotides, the CDR3 is TGTTCCCCATCCCTTAGGACAGGGAGCTCCTACAATGAGCAGTTCTTC. The chain carries TRBV21-1 and TRBJ2-1; TRBD1 was called by the table and not checked on the DNA. TRBV21-1 is labeled a pseudogene. The CDR3 runs 16 residues.

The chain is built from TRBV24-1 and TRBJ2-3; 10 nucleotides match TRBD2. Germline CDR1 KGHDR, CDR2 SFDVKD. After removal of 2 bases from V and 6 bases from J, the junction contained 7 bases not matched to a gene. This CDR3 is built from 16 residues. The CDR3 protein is CATSDSGLAERDTQYF. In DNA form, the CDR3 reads TGTGCCACCAGTGATTCAGGACTAGCGGAAAGGGATACGCAGTATTTT.

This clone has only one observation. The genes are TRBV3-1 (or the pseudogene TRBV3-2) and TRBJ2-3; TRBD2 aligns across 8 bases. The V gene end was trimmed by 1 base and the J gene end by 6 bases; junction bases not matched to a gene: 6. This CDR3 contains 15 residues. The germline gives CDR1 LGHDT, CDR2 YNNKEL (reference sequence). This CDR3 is CASSQAAGGRDTQYF. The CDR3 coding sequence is TGTGCCAGCAGCCAAGCGGCGGGAGGTAGGGATACGCAGTATTTT.

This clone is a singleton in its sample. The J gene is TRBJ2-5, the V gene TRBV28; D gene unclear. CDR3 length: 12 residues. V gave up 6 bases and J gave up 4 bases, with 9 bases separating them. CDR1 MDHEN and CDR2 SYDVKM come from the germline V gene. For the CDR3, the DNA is TGTGCCAGCAGACCTCCGGGAGAGACCCAGTACTTC. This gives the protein CASRPPGETQYF. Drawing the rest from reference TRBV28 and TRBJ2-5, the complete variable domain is DVKVTQSSRYLVKRTGEKVFLECVQDMDHENMFWYRQDPGLGLRLIYFSYDVKMKEKGDIPEGYSVSREKKERFSLILESASTNQTSMYLCASRPPGETQYFGPGTRLLVL.

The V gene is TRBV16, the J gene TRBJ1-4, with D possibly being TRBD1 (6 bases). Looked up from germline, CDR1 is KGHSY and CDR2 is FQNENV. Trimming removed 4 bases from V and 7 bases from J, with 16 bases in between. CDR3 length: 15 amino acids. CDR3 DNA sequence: TGTGCCAGCAGCCCGTCGGCGGGGGCCGGTGAAAAACTGTTTTTT. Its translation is CASSPSAGAGEKLFF.

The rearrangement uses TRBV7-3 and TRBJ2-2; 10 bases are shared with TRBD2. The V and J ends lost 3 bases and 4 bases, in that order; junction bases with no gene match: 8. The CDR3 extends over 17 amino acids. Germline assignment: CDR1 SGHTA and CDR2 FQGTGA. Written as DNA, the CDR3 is TGTGCCAGCAGCTTTCGTGGGGCTAGCGGGGGCACCGGGGAGCTGTTTTTT. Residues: CASSFRGASGGTGELFF.

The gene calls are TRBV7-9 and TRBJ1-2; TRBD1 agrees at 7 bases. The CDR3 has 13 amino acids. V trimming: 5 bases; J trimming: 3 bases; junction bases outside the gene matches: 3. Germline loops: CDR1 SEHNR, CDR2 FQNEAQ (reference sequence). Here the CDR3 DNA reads TGTGCCAGCAGCCCGGACAGGTACTATGGCTACACCTTC. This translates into CASSPDRYYGYTF.

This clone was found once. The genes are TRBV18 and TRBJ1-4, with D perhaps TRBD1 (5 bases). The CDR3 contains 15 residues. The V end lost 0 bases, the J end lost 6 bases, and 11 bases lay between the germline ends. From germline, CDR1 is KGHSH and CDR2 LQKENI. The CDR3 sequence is CASSPPKGFDEKLFF. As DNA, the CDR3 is TGTGCCAGCTCACCACCGAAGGGGTTTGATGAAAAACTGTTTTTT.

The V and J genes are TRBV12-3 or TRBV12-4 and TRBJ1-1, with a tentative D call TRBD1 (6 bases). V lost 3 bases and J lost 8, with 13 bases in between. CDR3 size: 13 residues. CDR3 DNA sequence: TGTGCCAGCAGTTTTCCGCTGGACAGAGAAGCTTTCTTT. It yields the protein CASSFPLDREAFF.

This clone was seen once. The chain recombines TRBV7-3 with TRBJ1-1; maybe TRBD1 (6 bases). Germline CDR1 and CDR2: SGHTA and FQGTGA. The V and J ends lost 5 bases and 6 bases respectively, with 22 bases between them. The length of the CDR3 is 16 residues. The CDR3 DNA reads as TGTGCCAGCAGCCTCAGACAGGCCGGGAGGAAATCTGAAGCTTTCTTT. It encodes CASSLRQAGRKSEAFF.

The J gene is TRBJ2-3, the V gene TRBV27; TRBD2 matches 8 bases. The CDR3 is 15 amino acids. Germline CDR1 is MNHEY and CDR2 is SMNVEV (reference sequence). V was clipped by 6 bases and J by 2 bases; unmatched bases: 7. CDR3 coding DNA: TGTGCCAGCAGCCCTGGGACTAGTGTCACAGATACGCAGTATTTT. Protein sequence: CASSPGTSVTDTQYF.

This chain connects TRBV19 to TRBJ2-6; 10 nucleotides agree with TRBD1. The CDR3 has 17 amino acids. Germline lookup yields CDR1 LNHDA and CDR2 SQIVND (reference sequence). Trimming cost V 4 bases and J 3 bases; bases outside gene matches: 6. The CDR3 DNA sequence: TGTGCCAGTAGTAAGCGACAGGGGGCAGGTGGGGCCAACGTCCTGACTTTC. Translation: CASSKRQGAGGANVLTF.

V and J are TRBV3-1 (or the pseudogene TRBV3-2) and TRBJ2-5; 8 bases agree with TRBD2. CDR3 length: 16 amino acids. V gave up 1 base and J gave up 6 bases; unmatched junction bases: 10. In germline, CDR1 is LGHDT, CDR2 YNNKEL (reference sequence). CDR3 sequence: CASSQGPGGGLQTQYF. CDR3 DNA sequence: TGTGCCAGCAGCCAAGGACCGGGAGGGGGTTTACAGACCCAGTACTTC.

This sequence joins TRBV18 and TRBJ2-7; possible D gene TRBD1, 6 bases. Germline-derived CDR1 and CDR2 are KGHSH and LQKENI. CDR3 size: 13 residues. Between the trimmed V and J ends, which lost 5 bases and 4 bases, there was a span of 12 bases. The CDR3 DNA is TGTGCCAGCTCAGCCAGGGGTCCTTACGAGCAGTACTTC. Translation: CASSARGPYEQYF.

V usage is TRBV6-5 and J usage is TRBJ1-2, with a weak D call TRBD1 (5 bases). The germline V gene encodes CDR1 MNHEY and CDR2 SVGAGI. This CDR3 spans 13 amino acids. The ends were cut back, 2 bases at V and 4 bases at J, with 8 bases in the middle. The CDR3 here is CASSYGGTYGYTF. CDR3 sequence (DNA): TGTGCCAGCAGTTACGGGGGGACCTATGGCTACACCTTC.

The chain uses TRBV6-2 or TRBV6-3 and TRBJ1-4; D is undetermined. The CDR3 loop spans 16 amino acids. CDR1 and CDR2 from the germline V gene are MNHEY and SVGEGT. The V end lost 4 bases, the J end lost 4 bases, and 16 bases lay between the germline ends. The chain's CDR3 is CASSSYHGSLNEKLFF. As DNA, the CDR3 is TGTGCCAGCAGTTCGTACCACGGGTCACTTAATGAAAAACTGTTTTTT.

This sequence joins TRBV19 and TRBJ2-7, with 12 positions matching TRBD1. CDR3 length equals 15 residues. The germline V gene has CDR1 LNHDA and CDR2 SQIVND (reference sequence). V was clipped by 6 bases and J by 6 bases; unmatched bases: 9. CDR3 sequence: CASSTPGQGAGEQYF. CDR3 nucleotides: TGTGCCAGTAGCACTCCGGGACAGGGGGCAGGCGAGCAGTACTTC.

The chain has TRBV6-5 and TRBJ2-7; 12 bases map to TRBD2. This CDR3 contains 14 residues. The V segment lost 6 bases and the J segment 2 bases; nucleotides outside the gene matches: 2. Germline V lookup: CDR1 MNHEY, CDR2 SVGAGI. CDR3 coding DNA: TGTGCCAGCAGGACTAGCGGGAGACCCTACGAGCAGTACTTC. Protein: CASRTSGRPYEQYF.

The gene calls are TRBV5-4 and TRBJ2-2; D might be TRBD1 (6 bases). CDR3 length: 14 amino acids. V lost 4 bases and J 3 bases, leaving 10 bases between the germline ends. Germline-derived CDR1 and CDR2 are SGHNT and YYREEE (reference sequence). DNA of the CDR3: TGTGCCAGCAGCAGGGGACAACACACCGGGGAGCTGTTTTTT. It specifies CASSRGQHTGELFF. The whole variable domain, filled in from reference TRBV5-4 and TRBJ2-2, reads ETGVTQSPTHLIKTRGQQVTLRCSSQSGHNTVSWYQQALGQGPQFIFQYYREEENGRGNFPPRFSGLQFPNYSSELNVNALELDDSALYLCASSRGQHTGELFFGEGSRLTVL.

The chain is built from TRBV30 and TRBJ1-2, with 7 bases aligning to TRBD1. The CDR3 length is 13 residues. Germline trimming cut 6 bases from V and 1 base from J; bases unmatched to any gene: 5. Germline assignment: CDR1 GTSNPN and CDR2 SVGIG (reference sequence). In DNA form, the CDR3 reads TGTGCCTGCCGACAGGGACTTAACTATGGCTACACCTTC. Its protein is CACRQGLNYGYTF.

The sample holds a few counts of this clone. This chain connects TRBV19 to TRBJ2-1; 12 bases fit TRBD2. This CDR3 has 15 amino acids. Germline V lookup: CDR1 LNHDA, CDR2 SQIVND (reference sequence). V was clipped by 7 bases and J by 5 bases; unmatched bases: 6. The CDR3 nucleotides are TGTGCCAGTACCAGACTAGCGGGAGCCAACAATGAGCAGTTCTTC. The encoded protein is CASTRLAGANNEQFF.

The CDR3 sequence: CASRAPGATNEKLFF. The CDR3 DNA reads as TGCGCCAGCAGAGCGCCAGGGGCAACTAATGAAAAACTGTTTTTT. The gene calls are TRBV5-1 and TRBJ1-4; perhaps TRBD1 as D (6 bases). CDR1 SGHRS and CDR2 YFSETQ come from the germline V gene. This CDR3 contains 15 residues. V was clipped by 5 bases and J by 0 bases, with 11 bases between them.

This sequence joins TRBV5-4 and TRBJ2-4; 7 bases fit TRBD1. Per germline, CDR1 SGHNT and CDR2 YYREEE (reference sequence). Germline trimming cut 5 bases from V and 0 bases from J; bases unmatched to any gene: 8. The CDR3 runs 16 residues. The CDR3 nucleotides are TGTGCCAGCAGACCGTGGACAGGTAGAGCCAAAAACATTCAGTACTTC. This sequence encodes CASRPWTGRAKNIQYF.

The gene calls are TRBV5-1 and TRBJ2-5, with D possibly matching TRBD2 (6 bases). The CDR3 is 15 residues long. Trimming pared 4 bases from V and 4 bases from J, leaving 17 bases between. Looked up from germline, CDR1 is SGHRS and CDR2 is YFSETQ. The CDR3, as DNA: TGCGCCAGCAGCCTGATCGAGGGGCGGGGAGAGACCCAGTACTTC. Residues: CASSLIEGRGETQYF.

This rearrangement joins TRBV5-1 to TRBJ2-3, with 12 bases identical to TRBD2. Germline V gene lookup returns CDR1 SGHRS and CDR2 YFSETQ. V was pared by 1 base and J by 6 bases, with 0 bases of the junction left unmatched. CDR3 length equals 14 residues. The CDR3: CASSLTSGGDTQYF. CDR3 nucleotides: TGCGCCAGCAGCTTGACTAGCGGGGGGGATACGCAGTATTTT. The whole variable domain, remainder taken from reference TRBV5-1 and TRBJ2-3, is KAGVTQTPRYLIKTRGQQVTLSCSPISGHRSVSWYQQTPGQGLQFLFEYFSETQRNKGNFPGRFSGRQFSNSRSEMNVSTLELGDSALYLCASSLTSGGDTQYFGPGTRLTVL.